This T cell receptor beta chain was sequenced in a study of cytomegalovirus exposure and HLA in healthy donors. This clone was observed a single time. Its specificity is unknown. An end of the junction does not agree with germline; a read error may underlie this. Study results and limitations: Most subjects had HLA-A and HLA-B alleles reportedly predicted accurately by TCR beta sequences. Researchers counted about 150 TCR beta chains as cytomegalovirus-associated. The authors confirmed in vitro that three CMV-associated chains were specific for CMV antigens.

A multiplex PCR was run with 60 Vbeta primers and 13 Jbeta primers. Profiled with immunoSEQ multiplex PCR; TCRdb holds only in-frame clones, not every one. The sample lists under 80,000 clones, more than 60% seen once, with roughly 50% in the top ten. Sequencing was done on a sample of PBMCs. The origin of this receptor is a man aged 50-60 years in good health and CMV-seropositive.

The DNA of the CDR3 is TGTACCAGCAGTTACTCGTTTGGCACCTACGAGCAGTACTTC. It translates to CTSSYSFGTYEQYF. The V gene is TRBV6-5, the J gene TRBJ2-7; D is unresolved. From germline, CDR1 is MNHEY and CDR2 SVGAGI. This CDR3 is 14 amino acids long.